This TCR beta chain was captured by sequencing in a study of cytomegalovirus exposure and HLA in healthy donors. As for the study in general: Unique TCRs from HLA-typed donors, 70 million to 85 million of them, were held in an early data release.

CDR3 length: 14 amino acids. Germline assignment: CDR1 SGHRS and CDR2 YFSETQ. V shed 3 bases, J shed 8 bases, and the junction held 7 bases outside the gene matches. The PCR contained 60 Vbeta and 13 Jbeta primers. Profiling relied on immunoSEQ multiplex PCR, and the TCRdb table lists in-frame clones only, not all of them. This sample carries about 190,000 clones, about four fifths of them seen once, and the ten largest clones take about 5%. This TCR came from a man younger than 45 in good health and CMV-seropositive. The sequenced material came from PBMCs. J is TRBJ1-3 and V is TRBV5-1, with 8 nucleotides matching TRBD1. CDR3 sequence: CASSSSGGGDTIYF. DNA for the CDR3: TGCGCCAGCAGCTCCTCAGGGGGCGGGGACACCATATATTTT. Using reference TRBV5-1 and TRBJ1-3 for the parts outside the CDR3, the full variable domain is KAGVTQTPRYLIKTRGQQVTLSCSPISGHRSVSWYQQTPGQGLQFLFEYFSETQRNKGNFPGRFSGRQFSNSRSEMNVSTLELGDSALYLCASSSSGGGDTIYFGEGSWLTVV.